The text below deals with one TCR beta chain. Its target is unknown. These data come from a study of T cell responses to AZD1222 COVID-19 vaccine. The study's findings and limits: The CD4 TCRs associated with vaccination extended across spike and predominated at 160-218 and 743-854.

Trimming cost V 0 bases and J 1 base; bases outside gene matches: 2. Germline assignment: CDR1 LGHNA and CDR2 YSLEER. CDR3 length equals 17 residues. Produced via immunoSEQ multiplex PCR; TCRdb's table is partial and in-frame only. The sample has approximately 60,000 clones; approximately 83% are singletons. Source: peripheral blood, taken on day 0 of AZD1222 vaccination. The gene calls are TRBV4-3 and TRBJ2-2; 10 bases agree with TRBD2. The source of this sequence is an adult in good health. In DNA, the CDR3 is TGCGCCAGCAGCCAAGAATTAGCGGGGGGGAACACCGGGGAGCTGTTTTTT. Encoded protein: CASSQELAGGNTGELFF.